The 12 T cell receptor beta chains presented below share a single source sample, sequenced in a study of blood T cell repertoires in COVID-19. Assay used: immunoSEQ multiplex PCR; TCRdb lists only in-frame clones, some missing. Of roughly 190,000 clones in the sample, 70% to 80% are singletons; the top ten hold around 11%. Sequencing used peripheral blood. These receptors all stem from a woman between 45 and 60 years old with acute or convalescent COVID-19.

J is TRBJ2-2 and V is TRBV21-1; TRBD1, the D gene given by the table, was not confirmed from the DNA. TRBV21-1 is annotated as a pseudogene. This CDR3 has 16 residues. Here the CDR3 reads CASSKPPRYGTGELFF. Here the CDR3 DNA reads TGTGCCAGCAGCAAACCTCCCAGGTATGGCACCGGGGAGCTGTTTTTT.

The rearrangement uses TRBV9 and TRBJ1-6; 7 bases agree with TRBD1. The V gene end was trimmed by 5 bases and the J gene end by 6 bases; junction bases not matched to a gene: 5. The length of the CDR3 is 14 residues. CDR1 and CDR2 from the germline V gene are SGDLS and YYNGEE. The CDR3, as DNA: TGTGCCAGCAGTGGAAGACAGGGTAATTCACCCCTCCACTTT. Protein: CASSGRQGNSPLHF.

The chain has TRBV28 and TRBJ2-7, with 7 bases identical to TRBD1. Germline trimming cut 5 bases from V and 6 bases from J; bases unmatched to any gene: 10. CDR1 and CDR2 (germline): MDHEN, SYDVKM. The CDR3 sequence is 14 residues long. The CDR3 sequence: CASSDDRVDSEQYF. DNA of the CDR3: TGTGCCAGCAGTGATGACAGGGTGGACTCCGAGCAGTACTTC. Full variable domain (rest looked up from reference TRBV28 and TRBJ2-7): DVKVTQSSRYLVKRTGEKVFLECVQDMDHENMFWYRQDPGLGLRLIYFSYDVKMKEKGDIPEGYSVSREKKERFSLILESASTNQTSMYLCASSDDRVDSEQYFGPGTRLTVT.

This clone was observed a few times. The chain employs TRBV4-1 and TRBJ2-7; 7 bases map to TRBD1. The CDR3 length is 17 residues. Germline V gene sequence: CDR1 MGHRA, CDR2 YSYEKL. J was trimmed by 1 base and V by 1 base; bases with no gene match: 10. DNA of the CDR3: TGCGCCAGCAGCCAAGCCTCGACAGGGCTGCGGTCCTACGAGCAGTACTTC. Its translation is CASSQASTGLRSYEQYF.

This clone was seen just once. This chain uses TRBV9 with TRBJ2-1; 7 bases match TRBD2. J was trimmed by 6 bases and V by 4 bases; bases with no gene match: 10. This CDR3 is 15 amino acids long. The germline CDR1 and CDR2 sequences are SGDLS and YYNGEE. The CDR3 region is CASSPGERGINEQFF. CDR3 coding DNA: TGTGCCAGCAGCCCAGGCGAGCGGGGTATCAATGAGCAGTTCTTC.

CDR3 nucleotide sequence: TGTGCCAGCAGCGTAGCTACGGGAGGTATGGGTGAGCAGTTCTTC. This gives the protein CASSVATGGMGEQFF. The J gene is TRBJ2-1, the V gene TRBV9, with 7 bases matching TRBD2. Germline V gives CDR1 SGDLS, CDR2 YYNGEE. This CDR3 has 15 amino acids. V was clipped by 0 bases and J by 9 bases; unmatched bases: 9.

The chain links TRBV12-3 or TRBV12-4 to TRBJ1-3; D might be TRBD1 (5 bases). CDR3 length: 13 residues. The V gene lost 6 bases and the J gene lost 2 bases, with 8 bases spanning the gap. The chain's CDR3 is CASRLQAGNTIYF. CDR3 DNA sequence: TGTGCCAGCAGATTACAGGCTGGAAACACCATATATTTT.

This clone has only one observation. The CDR3 DNA reads as TGTGCCAGCACTCACTCACGAAGGGGCGCGAATGGCTACACCTTC. This codes for CASTHSRRGANGYTF. The gene calls are TRBV28 and TRBJ1-2; D perhaps matches TRBD1 (5 bases). V lost 7 bases and J 6 bases, leaving 21 bases between the germline ends. The germline CDR1 and CDR2 sequences are MDHEN and SYDVKM. The CDR3 spans 15 residues.

The CDR3 DNA follows: TGTGCCAGCAGCCTGGGTTTCGGGAGCTACGAGCAGTACTTC. Protein product: CASSLGFGSYEQYF. The chain is built from TRBV27 and TRBJ2-7, with D possibly TRBD2 on 6 matching bases. Per the germline V gene, CDR1 is MNHEY and CDR2 is SMNVEV (reference sequence). Between the trimmed V and J ends, which lost 6 bases and 3 bases, there was a span of 15 bases. The length of the CDR3 is 14 residues.

The V and J genes are TRBV19 and TRBJ2-3; D gene uncertain. V lost 8 bases and J 1 base, leaving 16 bases between the germline ends. The CDR3 totals 15 residues. CDR1 LNHDA and CDR2 SQIVND come from the germline V gene (reference sequence). CDR3 nucleotide sequence: TGTGCCAGTGACGATCGCGGTCAAGGCACAGATACGCAGTATTTT. Its protein product is CASDDRGQGTDTQYF.

The V gene is TRBV4-3, the J gene TRBJ1-3; the match to TRBD1 covers 9 bases. The germline gives CDR1 LGHNA, CDR2 YSLEER. V trimming: 0 bases; J trimming: 1 base; junction bases outside the gene matches: 7. This CDR3 is built from 18 residues. The chain's CDR3 is CASSQEDRGVWSGNTIYF. The CDR3 DNA sequence: TGCGCCAGCAGCCAAGAGGACAGGGGAGTTTGGTCTGGAAACACCATATATTTT.

The rearrangement joins TRBV28 to TRBJ2-3, with 8 bases lining up with TRBD1. Germline V lookup: CDR1 MDHEN, CDR2 SYDVKM. The CDR3 runs to 15 residues. After removal of 3 bases from V and 4 bases from J, the junction contained 6 bases not matched to a gene. CDR3 nucleotide sequence: TGTGCCAGCAGTTTCGGGACAGGTTGGGCAGATACGCAGTATTTT. Translating it yields CASSFGTGWADTQYF.